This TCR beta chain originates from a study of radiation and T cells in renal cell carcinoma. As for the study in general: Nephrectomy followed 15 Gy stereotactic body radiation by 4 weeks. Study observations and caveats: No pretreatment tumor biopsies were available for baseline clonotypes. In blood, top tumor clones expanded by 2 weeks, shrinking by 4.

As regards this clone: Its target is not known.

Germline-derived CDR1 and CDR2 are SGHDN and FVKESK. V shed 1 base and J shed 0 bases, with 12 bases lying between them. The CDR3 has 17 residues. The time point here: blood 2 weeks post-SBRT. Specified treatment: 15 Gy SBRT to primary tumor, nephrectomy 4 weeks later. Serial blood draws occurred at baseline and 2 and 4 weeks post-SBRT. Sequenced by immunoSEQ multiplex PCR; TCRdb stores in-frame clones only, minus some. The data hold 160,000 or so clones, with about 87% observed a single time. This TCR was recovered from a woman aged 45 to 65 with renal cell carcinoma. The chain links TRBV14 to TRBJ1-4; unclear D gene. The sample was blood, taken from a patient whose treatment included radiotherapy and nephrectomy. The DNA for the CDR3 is TGTGCCAGCAGCCAAGGCAGGACCGTCGCAACTAATGAAAAACTGTTTTTT. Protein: CASSQGRTVATNEKLFF.